This T cell receptor (beta chain) was captured by sequencing in a study of cytomegalovirus exposure and HLA in healthy donors. Study at large: In a previous analysis, approximately 110 million unique TCR beta sequences were found from 150 million to 200 million T cells.

Findings of the study overall: According to the study, approximately 150 TCR beta chains were cytomegalovirus-associated. Common viral pathogens seemed to be connected with several of the most significant clusters, according to a later analysis.

The length of the CDR3 is 14 residues. Germline-derived CDR1 and CDR2 are SGHVS and FQNEAQ. V was clipped by 4 bases and J by 6 bases, with 13 bases between them. This clone was seen more than once but under ten times. The antigen is not known. Both 60 Vbeta primers and 13 Jbeta primers went into the PCR. Here immunoSEQ multiplex PCR was the method, and the copy in TCRdb shows in-frame clones only, minus some. The sample records 100,000 to 150,000 clones, roughly 72% being singletons. Sequencing was done on a sample of PBMCs. The V gene is TRBV7-8, the J gene TRBJ1-5; D may be TRBD1 (6 bases). The source is a man aged 40-50 years in good health and CMV-seropositive. The CDR3 region is CASSWDTGAQPQHF. The DNA of the CDR3 is TGTGCCAGCAGCTGGGACACTGGAGCTCAGCCCCAGCATTTT.